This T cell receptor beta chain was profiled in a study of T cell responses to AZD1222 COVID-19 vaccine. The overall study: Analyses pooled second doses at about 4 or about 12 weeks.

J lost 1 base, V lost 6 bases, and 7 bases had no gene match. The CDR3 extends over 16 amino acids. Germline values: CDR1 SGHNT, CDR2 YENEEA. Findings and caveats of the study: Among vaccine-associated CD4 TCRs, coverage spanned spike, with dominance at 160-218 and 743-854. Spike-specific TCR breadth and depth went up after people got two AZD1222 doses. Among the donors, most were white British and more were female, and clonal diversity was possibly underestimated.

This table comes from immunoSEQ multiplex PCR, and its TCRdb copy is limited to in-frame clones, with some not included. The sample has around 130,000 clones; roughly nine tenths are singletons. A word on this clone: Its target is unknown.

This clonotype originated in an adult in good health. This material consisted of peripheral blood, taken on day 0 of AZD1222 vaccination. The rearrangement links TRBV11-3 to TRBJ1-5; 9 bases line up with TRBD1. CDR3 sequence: CASSPGTGRSNQPQHF. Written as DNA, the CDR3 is TGTGCCAGCAGTCCCGGGACAGGGCGAAGCAATCAGCCCCAGCATTTT.